The sequence of this T cell receptor (beta chain) was determined in a study of PD-1 blockade in classical Hodgkin lymphoma. Germline-derived CDR1 and CDR2 are MNHEY and SVGAGI. The CDR3 is 13 residues long. Trimming took off 0 bases at V and 5 bases at J, with 7 bases between the two ends. Exposure to brentuximab vedotin varied, and each patient had relapsed following autologous stem cell transplantation. Reported best responses ranged across complete response, partial response or progressive disease. Sequencing was performed with immunoSEQ multiplex PCR; in TCRdb, only in-frame clones are kept and a portion is missing. The repertoire holds some 64,000 clones, with roughly 88% as singletons.

The TCR sequence derives from a human donor with classical Hodgkin lymphoma. The chain recombines TRBV6-5 with TRBJ1-2; no clear D. The sample here was peripheral blood mononuclear cells (PBMCs), taken at baseline. The CDR3 is CASSYSFGYGYTF. The CDR3 coding sequence is TGTGCCAGCAGTTACTCCTTCGGGTATGGCTACACCTTC.